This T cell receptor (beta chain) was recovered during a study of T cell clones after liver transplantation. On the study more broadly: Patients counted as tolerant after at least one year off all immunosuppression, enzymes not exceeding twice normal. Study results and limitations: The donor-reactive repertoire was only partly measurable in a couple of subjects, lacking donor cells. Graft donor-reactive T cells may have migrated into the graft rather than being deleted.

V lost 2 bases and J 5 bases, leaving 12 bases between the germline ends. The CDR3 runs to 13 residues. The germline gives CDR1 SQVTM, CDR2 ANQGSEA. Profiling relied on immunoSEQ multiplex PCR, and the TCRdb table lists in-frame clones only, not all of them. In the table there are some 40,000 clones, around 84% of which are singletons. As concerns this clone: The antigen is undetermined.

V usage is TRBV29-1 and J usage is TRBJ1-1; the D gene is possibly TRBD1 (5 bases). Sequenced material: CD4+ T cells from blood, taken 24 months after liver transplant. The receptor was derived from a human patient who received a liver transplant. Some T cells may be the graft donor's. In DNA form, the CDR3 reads TGCAGCGTTGAATGGTGGGGGAGGACTGAAGCTTTCTTT. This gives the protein CSVEWWGRTEAFF.